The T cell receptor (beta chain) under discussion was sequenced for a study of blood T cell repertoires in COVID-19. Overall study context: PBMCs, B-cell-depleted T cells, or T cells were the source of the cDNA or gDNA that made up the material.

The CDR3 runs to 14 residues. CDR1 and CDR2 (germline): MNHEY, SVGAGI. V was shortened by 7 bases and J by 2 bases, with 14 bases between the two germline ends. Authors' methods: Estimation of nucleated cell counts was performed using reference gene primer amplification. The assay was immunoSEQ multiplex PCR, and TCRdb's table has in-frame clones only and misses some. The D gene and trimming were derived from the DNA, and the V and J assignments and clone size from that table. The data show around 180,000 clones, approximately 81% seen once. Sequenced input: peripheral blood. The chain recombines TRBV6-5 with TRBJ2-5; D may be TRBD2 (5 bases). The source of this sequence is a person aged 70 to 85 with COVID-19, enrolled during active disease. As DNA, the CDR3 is TGTGCCAGCAAGCCGGGGTGGGCACAAGAGACCCAGTACTTC. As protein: CASKPGWAQETQYF.